The sequence of this T cell receptor beta chain was determined in a study of multiple sclerosis patients with progressive multifocal leukoencephalopathy. Study as a whole: The control group, sampled over time, had multiple sclerosis, received natalizumab and did not develop PML.

Worth noting for this clone: One end of the junction varies from germline; a read error may be responsible.

Measured with immunoSEQ multiplex PCR; TCRdb has only the in-frame clones, and not every one. This sample has 25,000 to 35,000 clones, with around 89% found just once. The CDR3 is 13 amino acids. Per germline, CDR1 SSHAT and CDR2 FNYEAQ (reference sequence). Noted time point: before natalizumab initiation. The sequence was collected from a human donor with multiple sclerosis. The rearrangement joins TRBV7-7 to TRBJ1-1; D not resolved. Material: PBMCs. The CDR3 nucleotides read TGTGCTAGCAGCTGGGGTCCGAACACTGAAGCTTTCTTT. It is translated as CASSWGPNTEAFF.